This T cell receptor beta chain derives from a study of human T cells and chemical hapten exposure. About the research overall: Patients, mostly women, had alopecia areata, alopecia totalis or alopecia universalis.

Losses at the gene ends were 5 bases for V and 4 bases for J; bases not matched to a gene: 6. The CDR3 contains 15 residues. Germline V gene data show CDR1 as DFQATT and CDR2 as SNEGSKA (reference sequence). This clonotype turned up a few times. Time point denoted: pre-sensitization, week 0. Treatment here: therapeutic diphenylcyclopropenone sensitization with weekly scalp DPC. Patches went on only after blood had been drawn each time. Extraction yielded total RNA from whole blood (unfractionated). A single record per CDR3 protein comes from TCRdb applying MiXCR to the RACE reads. The sample has 200,000 to 300,000 distinct CDR3 sequences; 8.6% are singletons.

This specimen was whole blood, taken in connection with sensitization to the hapten diphenylcyclopropenone (DPC). The V call is TRBV20-1, the J call TRBJ1-5; 12 bases map to TRBD1. The TCR originated in a middle-aged woman with alopecia areata. Some clones in this sample may be carry-over from other donors' samples. CDR3 protein: CSAYRDRGRNQPQHF. CDR3 bases: TGCAGTGCTTATCGGGACAGGGGGCGAAATCAGCCCCAGCATTTT.